This T cell receptor beta chain derives from a study of blood T cells in healthy people across ages. This clonotype was counted a few times. Primers used in a second PCR of roughly 6 to 12 cycles were a sample-barcoded 5' primer and a J-beta primer mix. A tag from a template-switch adaptor with 12 random nucleotides marked each cDNA molecule. TCRdb re-called the 5' RACE reads with MiXCR, one entry per CDR3 protein. Of approximately 490,000 distinct CDR3 sequences listed, around 24% are singletons. In germline, CDR1 is LGHNA, CDR2 YSLEER. V dropped 0 bases and J dropped 6; count of bases not matched to a gene: 6. The CDR3 is 16 residues long. These data were also reused for a study on T cells of mothers and their children.

This receptor was identified in a boy younger than 18 in good health. The chain joins TRBV4-3 to TRBJ2-3; TRBD2 matches 10 bases. Source material: blood. CDR3 loop: CASSQDLAGVADTQYF. In DNA, the CDR3 is TGCGCCAGCAGCCAAGACCTAGCGGGAGTCGCCGATACGCAGTATTTT.